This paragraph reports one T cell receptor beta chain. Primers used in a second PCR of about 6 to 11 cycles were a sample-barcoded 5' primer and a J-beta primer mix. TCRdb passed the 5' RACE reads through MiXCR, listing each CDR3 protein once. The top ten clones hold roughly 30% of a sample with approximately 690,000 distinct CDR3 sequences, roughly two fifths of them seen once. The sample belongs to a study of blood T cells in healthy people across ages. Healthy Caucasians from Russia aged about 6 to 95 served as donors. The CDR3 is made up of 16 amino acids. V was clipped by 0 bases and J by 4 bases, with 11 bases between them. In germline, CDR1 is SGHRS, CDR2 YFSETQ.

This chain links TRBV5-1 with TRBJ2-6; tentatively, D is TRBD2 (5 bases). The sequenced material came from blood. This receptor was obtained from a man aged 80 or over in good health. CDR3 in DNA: TGCGCCAGCAGCTTGGAAGCGGTTACGGGGGCCAACGTCCTGACTTTC. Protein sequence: CASSLEAVTGANVLTF.